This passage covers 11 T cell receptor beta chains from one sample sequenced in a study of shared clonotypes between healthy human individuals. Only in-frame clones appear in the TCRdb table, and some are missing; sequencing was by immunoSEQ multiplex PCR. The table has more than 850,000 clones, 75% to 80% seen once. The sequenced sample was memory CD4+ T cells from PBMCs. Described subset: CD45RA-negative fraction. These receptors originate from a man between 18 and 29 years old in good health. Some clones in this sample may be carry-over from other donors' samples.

DNA for the CDR3: TGTGCCAGCAGTTCCGGGACTTTACTTTACGAGCAGTACTTC. This gives the protein CASSSGTLLYEQYF. The V and J genes are TRBV27 and TRBJ2-7; tentatively, D is TRBD2 (6 bases). The germline V and J ends were trimmed by 4 bases and 4 bases, with 14 bases remaining between them. CDR3 length: 14 amino acids. The germline CDR1 and CDR2 sequences are MNHEY and SMNVEV (reference sequence).

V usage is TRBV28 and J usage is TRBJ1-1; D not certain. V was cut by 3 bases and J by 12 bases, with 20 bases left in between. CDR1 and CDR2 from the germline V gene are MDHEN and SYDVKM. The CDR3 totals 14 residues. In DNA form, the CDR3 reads TGTGCCAGCAGTTTGACGAAGGCCGAAGGAGGTTCTTTCTTT. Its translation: CASSLTKAEGGSFF.

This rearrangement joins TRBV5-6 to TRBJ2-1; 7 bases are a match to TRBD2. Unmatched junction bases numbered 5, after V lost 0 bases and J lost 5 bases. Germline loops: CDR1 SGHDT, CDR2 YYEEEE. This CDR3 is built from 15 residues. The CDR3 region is CASSLGLALHNEQFF. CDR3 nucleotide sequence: TGTGCCAGCAGCTTGGGACTAGCTCTCCACAATGAGCAGTTCTTC. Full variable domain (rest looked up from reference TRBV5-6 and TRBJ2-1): DAGVTQSPTHLIKTRGQQVTLRCSPKSGHDTVSWYQQALGQGPQFIFQYYEEEERQRGNFPDRFSGHQFPNYSSELNVNALLLGDSALYLCASSLGLALHNEQFFGPGTRLTVL.

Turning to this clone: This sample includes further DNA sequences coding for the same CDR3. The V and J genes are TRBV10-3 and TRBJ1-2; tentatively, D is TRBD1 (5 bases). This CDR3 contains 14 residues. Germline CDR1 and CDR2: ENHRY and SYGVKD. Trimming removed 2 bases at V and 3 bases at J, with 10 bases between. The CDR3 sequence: CAISEGRGDYGYTF. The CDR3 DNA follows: TGTGCCATCAGTGAGGGACGGGGGGACTATGGCTACACCTTC.

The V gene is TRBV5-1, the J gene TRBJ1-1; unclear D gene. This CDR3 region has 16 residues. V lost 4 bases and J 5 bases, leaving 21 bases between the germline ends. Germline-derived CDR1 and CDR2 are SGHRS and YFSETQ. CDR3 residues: CASSPFALSTVTEAFF. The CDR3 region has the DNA TGCGCCAGCAGCCCGTTCGCACTCTCGACGGTTACTGAAGCTTTCTTT.

CDR3: CASSDGTVSNQPQHF. CDR3 DNA: TGTGCCAGCAGTGACGGGACGGTTAGCAATCAGCCCCAGCATTTT. V gene TRBV6-6 combines with J gene TRBJ1-5; D possibly corresponds to TRBD1 (5 bases). Germline assignment: CDR1 MNHNY and CDR2 SVGAGI (reference sequence). V was trimmed by 5 bases and J by 0 bases, leaving 11 bases between them. CDR3 length: 15 amino acids.

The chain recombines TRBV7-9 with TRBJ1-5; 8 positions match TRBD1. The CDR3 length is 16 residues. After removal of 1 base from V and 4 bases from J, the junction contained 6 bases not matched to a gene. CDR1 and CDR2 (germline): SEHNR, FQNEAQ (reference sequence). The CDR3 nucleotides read TGTGCCAGCAGCTTAGACGGGACAGGCCCGAATCAGCCCCAGCATTTT. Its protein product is CASSLDGTGPNQPQHF.

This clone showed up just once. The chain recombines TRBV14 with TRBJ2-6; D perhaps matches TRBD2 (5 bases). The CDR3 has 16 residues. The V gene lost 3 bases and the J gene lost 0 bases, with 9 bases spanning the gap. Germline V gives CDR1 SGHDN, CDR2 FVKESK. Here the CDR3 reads CASSHDRDSGANVLTF. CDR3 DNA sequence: TGTGCCAGCAGCCATGACCGGGACTCTGGGGCCAACGTCCTGACTTTC. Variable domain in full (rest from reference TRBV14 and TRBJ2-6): EAGVTQFPSHSVIEKGQTVTLRCDPISGHDNLYWYRRVMGKEIKFLLHFVKESKQDESGMPNNRFLAERTGGTYSTLKVQPAELEDSGVYFCASSHDRDSGANVLTFGAGSRLTVL.

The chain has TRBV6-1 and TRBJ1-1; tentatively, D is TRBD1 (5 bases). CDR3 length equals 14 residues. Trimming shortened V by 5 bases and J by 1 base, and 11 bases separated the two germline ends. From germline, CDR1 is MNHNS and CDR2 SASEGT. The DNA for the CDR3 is TGTGCCAGCAGTATCGGGGGAGGGAACACTGAAGCTTTCTTT. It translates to CASSIGGGNTEAFF.

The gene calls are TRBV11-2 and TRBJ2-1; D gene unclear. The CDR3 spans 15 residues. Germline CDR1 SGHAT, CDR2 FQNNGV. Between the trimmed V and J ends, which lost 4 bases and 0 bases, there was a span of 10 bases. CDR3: CASSSPTDSYNEQFF. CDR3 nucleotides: TGTGCCAGCAGCTCCCCGACGGACTCCTACAATGAGCAGTTCTTC.

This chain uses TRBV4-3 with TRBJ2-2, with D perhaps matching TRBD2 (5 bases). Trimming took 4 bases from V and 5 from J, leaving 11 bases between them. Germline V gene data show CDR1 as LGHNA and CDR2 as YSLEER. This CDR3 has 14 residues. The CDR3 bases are TGCGCCAGCAGCCGCATAGCGAGGACCGGGGAGCTGTTTTTT. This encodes CASSRIARTGELFF.